This entry is about one TCR beta chain. Seattle cases were enrolled at active infection and followed longitudinally. The sample originates from a study of blood T cell repertoires in COVID-19. For the study at large: Samples representing acute and convalescent COVID-19 were sourced from the United States, Italy and Spain. The cDNA or gDNA used as material had been derived from T cells, B-cell-depleted T cells, or PBMCs.

Germline V gives CDR1 LNHDA, CDR2 SQIVND (reference sequence). V shed 5 bases and J shed 2 bases, with 12 bases lying between them. The CDR3 runs 14 residues. Original analysis: Reference gene primer amplification yielded estimated nucleated cell counts. Generated by immunoSEQ multiplex PCR, the TCRdb table keeps only in-frame clones and is missing some. The DNA gave D and trimming, while V, J and clone size come from that table. The table records roughly 140,000 clones, about 85% of them present only once. This chain joins TRBV19 and TRBJ1-2, with D tentatively TRBD1 (5 bases). Material for sequencing was peripheral blood. The TCR sequence derives from an older woman with COVID-19, enrolled during active disease. The CDR3 nucleotides are TGTGCCAGTAGTCCCCAGGGTAACAACTATGGCTACACCTTC. It specifies CASSPQGNNYGYTF.